Below, 26 T cell receptor beta chains from the same sample are listed, as sequenced in a study of cytomegalovirus exposure and HLA in healthy donors. PCR used 60 Vbeta primers and 13 Jbeta primers. Repertoires were generated with immunoSEQ multiplex PCR, while TCRdb's copy carries only in-frame clones and drops some. The sample carries approximately 190,000 clones, roughly an eighth recorded once. Sequences were obtained from PBMCs. The receptors stem from a man between 50 and 59 years old in good health and CMV-seropositive.

The chain links TRBV6-4 to TRBJ1-6; the D gene is possibly TRBD1 (5 bases). V shed 5 bases and J shed 14 bases, with 13 bases lying between them. Germline lookup yields CDR1 MRHNA and CDR2 SNTAGT. CDR3 size: 12 residues. The CDR3 sequence is CASSSPGGALHF. The CDR3 bases are TGTGCCAGCAGTTCCCCCGGAGGGGCCCTCCACTTT.

This chain connects TRBV2 to TRBJ2-3; possibly TRBD2 for D (6 bases). Germline values: CDR1 SNHLY, CDR2 FYNNEI. The CDR3 extends over 14 amino acids. Trimming removed 5 bases from V and 1 base from J, with 10 bases in between. The CDR3 DNA is TGTGCCAGCAGTCCCACGGGGGGCACAGATACGCAGTATTTT. Amino acids: CASSPTGGTDTQYF.

This clone was detected a few times. The V gene is TRBV19, the J gene TRBJ1-4; 7 bases map to TRBD1. J gave up 3 bases and V 5 bases, and 6 bases lay outside the gene matches. Germline V gene lookup returns CDR1 LNHDA and CDR2 SQIVND (reference sequence). The CDR3 has 15 amino acids. CDR3 loop: CASSGGGSANEKLFF. The CDR3 nucleotides read TGTGCCAGTAGTGGAGGGGGCTCGGCTAATGAAAAACTGTTTTTT.

The chain joins TRBV9 to TRBJ2-5; TRBD2 aligns across 7 bases. Germline V gene lookup returns CDR1 SGDLS and CDR2 YYNGEE. The CDR3 has 14 residues. Trimming took 4 bases from V and 7 from J; bases not matched to a gene: 10. The CDR3 loop is CASSISGALGTQYF. The CDR3, as DNA: TGTGCCAGCAGCATAAGCGGGGCCCTAGGGACCCAGTACTTC.

This clone was picked up a small number of times. This sequence joins TRBV6-5 and TRBJ1-2; 7 nucleotides agree with TRBD1. CDR1 MNHEY and CDR2 SVGAGI come from the germline V gene. Trimming removed 5 bases from V and 5 bases from J; junction bases left unmatched: 8. CDR3 length: 14 residues. CDR3 residues: CASSQRDRPYGYTF. In DNA form, the CDR3 reads TGTGCCAGCAGTCAACGGGACAGACCATATGGCTACACCTTC.

CDR3: CASSYGQGLGYTF. CDR3 nucleotide sequence: TGTGCCAGCAGCTACGGACAGGGCCTTGGCTACACCTTC. The V and J genes are TRBV7-9 and TRBJ1-2; 8 bases are a match to TRBD1. Germline CDR1 SEHNR, CDR2 FQNEAQ (reference sequence). Losses at the gene ends were 4 bases for V and 7 bases for J; bases not matched to a gene: 5. This CDR3 comprises 13 residues.

This clone showed up just a few times. The V gene is TRBV28, the J gene TRBJ2-3; 9 nucleotides agree with TRBD1. From germline, CDR1 is MDHEN and CDR2 SYDVKM. V gave up 6 bases and J gave up 14 bases; unmatched junction bases: 6. The CDR3 loop spans 11 amino acids. The CDR3 DNA follows: TGTGCCAGCAGGGGACAGGGCCTACTGTATTTT. This gives the protein CASRGQGLLYF. Full variable domain (outside the CDR3, taken from reference TRBV28 and TRBJ2-3): DVKVTQSSRYLVKRTGEKVFLECVQDMDHENMFWYRQDPGLGLRLIYFSYDVKMKEKGDIPEGYSVSREKKERFSLILESASTNQTSMYLCASRGQGLLYFGPGTRLTVL.

V is TRBV4-3 and J is TRBJ1-5; TRBD1 matches 10 bases. CDR3 length: 17 residues. After removal of 4 bases from V and 6 bases from J, the junction contained 12 bases not matched to a gene. Germline lookup yields CDR1 LGHNA and CDR2 YSLEER. The CDR3 loop is CASSPHSAGTGVQPQHF. CDR3 coding DNA: TGCGCCAGCAGCCCACACTCGGCCGGGACAGGGGTTCAGCCCCAGCATTTT.

This clone was seen only a few times. The chain links TRBV19 to TRBJ2-2; 7 bases agree with TRBD1. Germline trimming cut 0 bases from V and 1 base from J; bases unmatched to any gene: 8. CDR3 length equals 18 residues. Germline CDR1 reads LNHDA; CDR2 reads SQIVND (reference sequence). The CDR3 loop is CASSIETGRGLNTGELFF. Here the CDR3 DNA reads TGTGCCAGTAGTATAGAAACGGGCAGGGGGTTGAACACCGGGGAGCTGTTTTTT.

The V and J genes are TRBV6-5 and TRBJ2-1, with D tentatively TRBD1 (5 bases). The germline CDR1 and CDR2 sequences are MNHEY and SVGAGI. CDR3 length equals 16 residues. The V end was cut by 0 bases, the J end by 8 bases, with 17 bases between. The CDR3 DNA is TGTGCCAGCAGTTACTCGACCAGGGTCGGTGAGGATGAGCAGTTCTTC. Amino acid sequence: CASSYSTRVGEDEQFF.

This chain uses TRBV5-4 with TRBJ2-7; 9 nucleotides align to TRBD1. Germline assignment: CDR1 SGHNT and CDR2 YYREEE (reference sequence). CDR3 length: 14 amino acids. CDR3 loop: CASRLGGQGYEQYV. The CDR3, as DNA: TGTGCCAGCAGATTGGGGGGACAGGGCTACGAGCAGTACGTC.

The V and J genes are TRBV2 and TRBJ2-3, with D possibly matching TRBD1 (6 bases). Germline CDR1 SNHLY, CDR2 FYNNEI. V was shortened by 6 bases and J by 4 bases, with 11 bases between the two germline ends. This CDR3 has 13 residues. The CDR3 reads CASRAGVPDTQYF. The CDR3 nucleotides are TGTGCCAGCAGGGCAGGGGTTCCAGATACGCAGTATTTT.

This clone was seen more than once but under ten times. The chain links TRBV7-9 to TRBJ1-4, with D maybe TRBD1 (6 bases). V was trimmed by 5 bases and J by 3 bases, leaving 7 bases between them. Germline V gives CDR1 SEHNR, CDR2 FQNEAQ (reference sequence). CDR3 size: 13 residues. As DNA, the CDR3 is TGTGCCAGCAGCCAGGGGTCTAATGAAAAACTGTTTTTT. Its translation: CASSQGSNEKLFF.

This clone was picked up a small number of times. The V gene is TRBV5-6, the J gene TRBJ2-3; a weak D match, TRBD2 (6 bases). The CDR3 is 15 residues long. CDR1 SGHDT and CDR2 YYEEEE come from the germline V gene. V lost 1 base, J lost 0 bases, and 9 bases lay in between. The CDR3 loop reads CASSLTGGSTDTQYF. The CDR3 nucleotides are TGTGCCAGCAGCTTGACAGGAGGGAGCACAGATACGCAGTATTTT. The full variable domain, with the rest looked up from reference TRBV5-6 and TRBJ2-3, is DAGVTQSPTHLIKTRGQQVTLRCSPKSGHDTVSWYQQALGQGPQFIFQYYEEEERQRGNFPDRFSGHQFPNYSSELNVNALLLGDSALYLCASSLTGGSTDTQYFGPGTRLTVL.

This clone was counted between two and nine times. The gene calls are TRBV25-1 and TRBJ2-3, with 7 positions matching TRBD2. The V gene end was trimmed by 1 base and the J gene end by 3 bases; junction bases not matched to a gene: 4. This CDR3 has 15 residues. CDR1 is MGHDK and CDR2 is SYGVNS in the germline V gene. The CDR3 sequence is CASSEWGGGTDTQYF. The CDR3 bases are TGTGCCAGCAGTGAATGGGGCGGGGGTACAGATACGCAGTATTTT.

V and J are TRBV6-1 and TRBJ1-6, with D possibly TRBD1 on 6 matching bases. The CDR3 consists of 18 residues. CDR1 and CDR2 (germline): MNHNS, SASEGT. Trimming pared 0 bases from V and 4 bases from J, leaving 16 bases between. Here the CDR3 DNA reads TGTGCCAGCAGTGAAGCCGGGAGAGGGGGGGGGTATAATTCACCCCTCCACTTT. The encoded protein is CASSEAGRGGGYNSPLHF.

This chain joins TRBV6-5 and TRBJ1-4; possible D gene TRBD1, 6 bases. V was clipped by 6 bases and J by 5 bases, with 7 bases between them. CDR3 length: 12 residues. Germline loops: CDR1 MNHEY, CDR2 SVGAGI. Here the CDR3 reads CASRQGNEKLFF. The CDR3 DNA is TGTGCCAGCAGACAGGGAAATGAAAAACTGTTTTTT.

About this clone: The junction differs from germline at one of its ends, possibly a read error. Other DNA sequences in the same sample also yield this CDR3. The rearrangement links TRBV7-8 to TRBJ1-5; TRBD1 is a possible D gene (6 bases). Germline V gene lookup returns CDR1 SGHVS and CDR2 FQNEAQ. This CDR3 region has 15 residues. DNA for the CDR3: TGTGCCAGCAGCTTGGGACATCCTAGCAATCAGCCTCAGCATTTT. Translation gives CASSLGHPSNQPQHF.

The J gene is TRBJ2-2, the V gene TRBV2, with 7 bases matching TRBD1. The CDR3 is 15 amino acids. Germline CDR1 reads SNHLY; CDR2 reads FYNNEI. V shed 9 bases, J shed 2 bases, and the junction held 9 bases outside the gene matches. CDR3 coding DNA: TGTGCCAGTGGCTCCGGGACAGCTAACACCGGGGAGCTGTTTTTT. Translation: CASGSGTANTGELFF.

The chain couples TRBV2 to TRBJ2-5, with 10 bases fitting TRBD2. The CDR3 totals 15 residues. V lost 2 bases, J lost 5 bases, and 5 bases stayed unmatched. Germline values: CDR1 SNHLY, CDR2 FYNNEI. The CDR3 loop reads CASSELAGAGETQYF. The CDR3 DNA reads as TGTGCCAGCAGTGAACTAGCGGGGGCCGGGGAGACCCAGTACTTC.

The chain combines TRBV7-9 with TRBJ1-2; TRBD1 matches at 7 bases. V lost 7 bases, J lost 3 bases, and 11 bases stayed unmatched. Germline CDR1 SEHNR, CDR2 FQNEAQ (reference sequence). The CDR3 contains 15 residues. CDR3 sequence reads: CASTYATGFDYGYTF. The CDR3 DNA is TGTGCCAGCACCTACGCGACAGGGTTTGACTATGGCTACACCTTC.

The chain is built from TRBV7-9 and TRBJ2-7; D uncertain. Per the germline V gene, CDR1 is SEHNR and CDR2 is FQNEAQ (reference sequence). The CDR3 consists of 14 residues. Trimming removed 4 bases at V and 0 bases at J, with 10 bases between. CDR3 in amino acids: CASSSYASSYEQYF. Here the CDR3 DNA reads TGTGCCAGCAGCTCCTACGCCTCCTCCTACGAGCAGTACTTC.

The chain carries TRBV30 and TRBJ1-2; D might be TRBD1 (6 bases). Trimming pared 3 bases from V and 4 bases from J, leaving 15 bases between. This CDR3 comprises 14 residues. Germline loops: CDR1 GTSNPN, CDR2 SVGIG (reference sequence). CDR3 loop: CAWRLQGKVYGYTF. The CDR3 DNA is TGTGCCTGGAGGCTTCAGGGGAAAGTCTATGGCTACACCTTC.

The V and J genes are TRBV7-2 and TRBJ2-4; D perhaps matches TRBD1 (5 bases). V dropped 5 bases and J dropped 1 base, with 12 bases sitting between them. The V gene's germline CDR1 is SGHTA and CDR2 FQGNSA. There are 15 residues in the CDR3. The CDR3 region has the DNA TGTGCCAGCAGCACCCGACAGACCGCCAAAAACATTCAGTACTTC. Translating gives CASSTRQTAKNIQYF.

The table lists this clone with a few counts. This chain connects TRBV5-1 to TRBJ2-3, with D perhaps TRBD1 (5 bases). Germline loops: CDR1 SGHRS, CDR2 YFSETQ. The CDR3 contains 16 residues. Trimming removed 0 bases from V and 0 bases from J, with 11 bases in between. The CDR3 DNA reads as TGCGCCAGCAGCTTGGCCCAGGGCTCTAGCACAGATACGCAGTATTTT. This codes for CASSLAQGSSTDTQYF.

The gene calls are TRBV10-2 and TRBJ1-2; no clear D gene. In germline, CDR1 is WSHSY, CDR2 SAAADI. V was shortened by 0 bases and J by 6 bases, with 8 bases between the two germline ends. This CDR3 has 13 amino acids. This CDR3 reads CASSESQTDGYTF. In nucleotides, the CDR3 is TGCGCCAGCAGTGAGTCGCAAACGGATGGCTACACCTTC.